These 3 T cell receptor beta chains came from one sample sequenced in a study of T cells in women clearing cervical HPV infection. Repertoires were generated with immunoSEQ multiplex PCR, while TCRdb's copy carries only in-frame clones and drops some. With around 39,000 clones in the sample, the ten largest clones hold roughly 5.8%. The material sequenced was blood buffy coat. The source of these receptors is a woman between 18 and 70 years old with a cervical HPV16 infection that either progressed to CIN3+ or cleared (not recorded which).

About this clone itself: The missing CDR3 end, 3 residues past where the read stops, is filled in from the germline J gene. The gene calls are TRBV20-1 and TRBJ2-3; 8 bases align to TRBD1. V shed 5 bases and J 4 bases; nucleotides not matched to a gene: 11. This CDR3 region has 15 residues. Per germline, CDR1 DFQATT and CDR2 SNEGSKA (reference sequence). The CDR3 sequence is CSAYKDRGGPDTQYF. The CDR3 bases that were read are TGCAGTGCTTACAAAGACAGGGGTGGACCAGATACG.

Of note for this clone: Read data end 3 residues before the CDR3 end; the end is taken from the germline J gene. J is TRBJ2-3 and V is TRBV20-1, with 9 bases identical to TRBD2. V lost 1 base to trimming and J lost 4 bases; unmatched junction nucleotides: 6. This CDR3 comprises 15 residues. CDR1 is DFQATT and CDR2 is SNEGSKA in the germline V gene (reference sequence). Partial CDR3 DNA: TGCAGTGCTAGAGGGGGTAGCGGGAGAGCAGATACG. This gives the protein CSARGGSGRADT. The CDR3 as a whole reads CSARGGSGRADTQYF.

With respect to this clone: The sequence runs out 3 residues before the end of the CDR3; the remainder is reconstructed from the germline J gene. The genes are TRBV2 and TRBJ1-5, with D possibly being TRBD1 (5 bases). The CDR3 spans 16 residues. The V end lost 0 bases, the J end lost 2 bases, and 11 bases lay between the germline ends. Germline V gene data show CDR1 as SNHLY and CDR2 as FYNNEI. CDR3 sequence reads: CASSEAQGGGNQPQHF. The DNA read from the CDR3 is TGTGCCAGCAGTGAAGCGCAGGGCGGCGGCAATCAGCCC.